The next 7 T cell receptor beta chains were all read from a single sample in a study of radiation and T cells in renal cell carcinoma. Profiling relied on immunoSEQ multiplex PCR, and the TCRdb table lists in-frame clones only, not all of them. The sample carries about 59,000 clones, more than 60% recorded once. Time point given: baseline pretreatment blood. Treatment indicated: 15 Gy SBRT to primary tumor, nephrectomy 4 weeks later. This material consisted of blood, taken from a patient whose treatment included radiotherapy and nephrectomy. The receptor set was obtained from a man between 60 and 70 years old with renal cell carcinoma.

The V call is TRBV5-1, the J call TRBJ1-1; a possible D gene is TRBD1 (5 bases). Trimming cost V 4 bases and J 0 bases, with 25 bases left between them. Germline V gene lookup returns CDR1 SGHRS and CDR2 YFSETQ. This CDR3 contains 19 residues. The CDR3 nucleotides read TGCGCCAGCAGCCGCACCTGGGGGGAGAGCCCGTTCATGAACACTGAAGCTTTCTTT. Amino acid sequence: CASSRTWGESPFMNTEAFF.

This clone was seen only a few times. J is TRBJ1-1 and V is TRBV30, with unresolved D. Trimming pared 0 bases from V and 3 bases from J, leaving 11 bases between. CDR3 length equals 14 residues. Germline V gene sequence: CDR1 GTSNPN, CDR2 SVGIG (reference sequence). The CDR3 DNA follows: TGTGCCTGGAGTGTCGTTCTCGGGCACACTGAAGCTTTCTTT. Translation gives CAWSVVLGHTEAFF.

The rearrangement joins TRBV5-1 to TRBJ2-2; D might be TRBD1 (5 bases). Per the germline V gene, CDR1 is SGHRS and CDR2 is YFSETQ. V was clipped by 0 bases and J by 4 bases, with 10 bases between them. This CDR3 spans 15 amino acids. The DNA for the CDR3 is TGCGCCAGCAGCTTGGCGGTAGGGGTCACCGGGGAGCTGTTTTTT. This translates into CASSLAVGVTGELFF.

The chain employs TRBV27 and TRBJ2-2, with D perhaps TRBD1 (6 bases). CDR3 length: 15 residues. Germline V gene sequence: CDR1 MNHEY, CDR2 SMNVEV (reference sequence). V was trimmed by 9 bases and J by 1 base, leaving 15 bases between them. The CDR3 sequence: CASATGKGNTGELFF. For the CDR3, the DNA is TGTGCCAGTGCTACAGGGAAAGGGAACACCGGGGAGCTGTTTTTT.

This sequence joins TRBV27 and TRBJ1-4; 8 bases agree with TRBD1. The CDR3 has 14 amino acids. The V gene's germline CDR1 is MNHEY and CDR2 SMNVEV (reference sequence). Unmatched junction bases numbered 6, after V lost 6 bases and J lost 6 bases. The CDR3 sequence: CASRKQGGDEKLFF. The CDR3 DNA reads as TGTGCCAGCAGGAAACAGGGGGGAGATGAAAAACTGTTTTTT. Filled out from reference TRBV27 and TRBJ1-4, the complete variable domain reads EAQVTQNPRYLITVTGKKLTVTCSQNMNHEYMSWYRQDPGLGLRQIYYSMNVEVTDKGDVPEGYKVSRKEKRNFPLILESPSPNQTSLYFCASRKQGGDEKLFFGSGTQLSVL.

J is TRBJ2-1 and V is TRBV25-1; D is uncertain. The germline V gene encodes CDR1 MGHDK and CDR2 SYGVNS. The CDR3 length is 14 residues. Deletions cut 3 bases from V and 2 bases from J, with 8 bases between. The CDR3: CASSDAFAYNEQFF. The CDR3 bases are TGTGCCAGCAGTGACGCGTTTGCCTACAATGAGCAGTTCTTC.

CDR3 protein: CASDKRGFYAEAFF. CDR3 nucleotides: TGTGCCAGCGACAAGAGGGGGTTTTACGCTGAAGCTTTCTTT. V usage is TRBV25-1 and J usage is TRBJ1-1; D is possibly TRBD1 (6 bases). This CDR3 has 14 residues. Germline V CDR1 and CDR2: MGHDK, SYGVNS. The V gene lost 8 bases and the J gene lost 6 bases, with 19 bases spanning the gap.